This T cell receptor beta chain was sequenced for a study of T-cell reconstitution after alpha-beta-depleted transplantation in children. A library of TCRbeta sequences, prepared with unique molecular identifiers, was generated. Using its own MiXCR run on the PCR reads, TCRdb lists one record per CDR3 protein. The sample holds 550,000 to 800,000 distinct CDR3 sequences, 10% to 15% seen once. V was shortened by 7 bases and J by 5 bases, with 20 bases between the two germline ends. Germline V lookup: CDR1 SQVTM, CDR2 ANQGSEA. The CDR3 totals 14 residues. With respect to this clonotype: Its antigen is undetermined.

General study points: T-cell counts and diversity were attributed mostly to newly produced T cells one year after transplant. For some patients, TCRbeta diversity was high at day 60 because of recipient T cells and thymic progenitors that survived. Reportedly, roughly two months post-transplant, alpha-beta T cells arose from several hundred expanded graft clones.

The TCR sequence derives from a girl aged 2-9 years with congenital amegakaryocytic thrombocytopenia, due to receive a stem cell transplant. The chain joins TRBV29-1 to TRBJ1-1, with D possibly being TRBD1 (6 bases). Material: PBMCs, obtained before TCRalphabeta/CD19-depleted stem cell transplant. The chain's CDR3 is CSALDRSSGTEAFF. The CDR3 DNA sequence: TGCAGCGCTTTAGACAGGTCGTCGGGGACTGAAGCTTTCTTT.